The entry that follows covers one T cell receptor (beta chain) sequence. Its cognate antigen is unknown. Assay: immunoSEQ multiplex PCR; the TCRdb copy retains only in-frame clones and omits some. The sample consists of roughly 70,000 clones, about nine tenths of them appearing once. The V and J ends lost 3 bases and 6 bases respectively, with 10 bases between them. Germline V CDR1 and CDR2: SGHNT, YENEEA. The CDR3 totals 13 residues. This sample stems from a study of OX40 agonist ivuxolimab in advanced cancers. Background on the study: Allowance was made for prior anti-PD-1, anti-PD-L1 or anti-CTLA-4 therapy, and about 44% had some. Partial responses were achieved by three patients: one hepatocellular carcinoma, two cutaneous melanoma. The study's findings and limits: Doses of 0.1 to 3.0 mg/kg were accompanied by clonal expansion of CD4+ and CD8+ blood T cells by week 6. Among T cells, CD8+ cells averaged more expanded clones than CD4+ cells.

The input for sequencing was CD4+ or CD8+ T cells sorted from blood, taken in a trial of the OX40 agonist ivuxolimab. The V call is TRBV11-3, the J call TRBJ2-3, with D maybe TRBD2 (5 bases). This receptor was obtained from an adult with an advanced solid tumor such as melanoma, head and neck, liver or kidney cancer. The CDR3, as DNA: TGTGCCAGCAGCTTCCGGGGTGAGGATACGCAGTATTTT. This codes for CASSFRGEDTQYF.